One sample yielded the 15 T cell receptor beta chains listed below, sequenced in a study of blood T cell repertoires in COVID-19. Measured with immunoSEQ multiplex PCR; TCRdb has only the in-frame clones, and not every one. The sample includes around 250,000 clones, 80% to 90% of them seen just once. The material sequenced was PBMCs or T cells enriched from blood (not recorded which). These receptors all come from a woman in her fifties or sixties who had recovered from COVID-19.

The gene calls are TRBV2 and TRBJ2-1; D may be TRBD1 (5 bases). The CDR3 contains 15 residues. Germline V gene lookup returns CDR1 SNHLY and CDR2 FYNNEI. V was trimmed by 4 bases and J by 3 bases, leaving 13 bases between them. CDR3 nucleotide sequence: TGTGCCAGCAGTGTACCACAGGCTCACTACAATGAGCAGTTCTTC. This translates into CASSVPQAHYNEQFF.

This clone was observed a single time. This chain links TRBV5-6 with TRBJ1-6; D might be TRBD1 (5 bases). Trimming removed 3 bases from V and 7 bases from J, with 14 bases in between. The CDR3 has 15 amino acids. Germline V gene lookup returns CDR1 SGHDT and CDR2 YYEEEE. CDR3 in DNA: TGTGCCAGCAGCTACACAGGCCGGGCAAATTCACCCCTCCACTTT. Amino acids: CASSYTGRANSPLHF.

The CDR3 region is CASSFIAAGKNEQFF. The CDR3, as DNA: TGTGCCAGCAGTTTTATCGCGGCAGGGAAAAATGAGCAGTTCTTC. This chain joins TRBV28 and TRBJ2-1, with D perhaps matching TRBD1 (5 bases). Trimming pared 3 bases from V and 7 bases from J, leaving 16 bases between. Germline lookup yields CDR1 MDHEN and CDR2 SYDVKM. This CDR3 is 15 amino acids long. The variable domain in full, with the rest retrieved from reference TRBV28 and TRBJ2-1, is DVKVTQSSRYLVKRTGEKVFLECVQDMDHENMFWYRQDPGLGLRLIYFSYDVKMKEKGDIPEGYSVSREKKERFSLILESASTNQTSMYLCASSFIAAGKNEQFFGPGTRLTVL.

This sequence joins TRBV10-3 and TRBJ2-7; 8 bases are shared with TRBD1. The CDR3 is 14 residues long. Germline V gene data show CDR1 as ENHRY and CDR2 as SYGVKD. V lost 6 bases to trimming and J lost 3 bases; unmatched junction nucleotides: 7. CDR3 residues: CAIRGTGIFYEQYF. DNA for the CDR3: TGTGCCATCAGAGGGACAGGAATCTTCTACGAGCAGTACTTC.

The CDR3 protein is CASSPTYFPQETQYF. The CDR3, as DNA: TGTGCCAGCAGCCCCACCTACTTCCCCCAAGAGACCCAGTACTTC. This sequence joins TRBV12-1 and TRBJ2-5; the table gives TRBD2 as D, unverified against the DNA. TRBV12-1 is a pseudogene segment. The CDR3 is 15 residues long.

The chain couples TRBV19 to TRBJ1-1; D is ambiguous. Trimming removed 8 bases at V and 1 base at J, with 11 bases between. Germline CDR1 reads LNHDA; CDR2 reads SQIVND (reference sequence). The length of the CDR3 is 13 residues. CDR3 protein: CASQAGPNTEAFF. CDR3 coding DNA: TGTGCCAGTCAAGCGGGCCCGAACACTGAAGCTTTCTTT. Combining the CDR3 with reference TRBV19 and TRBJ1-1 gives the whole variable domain DGGITQSPKYLFRKEGQNVTLSCEQNLNHDAMYWYRQDPGQGLRLIYYSQIVNDFQKGDIAEGYSVSREKKESFPLTVTSAQKNPTAFYLCASQAGPNTEAFFGQGTRLTVV.

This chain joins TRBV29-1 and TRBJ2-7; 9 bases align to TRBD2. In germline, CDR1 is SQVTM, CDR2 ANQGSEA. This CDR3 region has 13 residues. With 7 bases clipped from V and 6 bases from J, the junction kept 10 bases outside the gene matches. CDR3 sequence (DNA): TGCAGCGCAGTGGCGGGAGGGCCGGGCGAGCAGTACTTC. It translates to CSAVAGGPGEQYF.

CDR3 residues: CASSPWTSGTQSYEQYF. In DNA form, the CDR3 reads TGTGCCAGCAGCCCTTGGACTAGCGGGACCCAGTCCTACGAGCAGTACTTC. The chain employs TRBV11-2 and TRBJ2-7; 12 bases match TRBD2. Looked up from germline, CDR1 is SGHAT and CDR2 is FQNNGV. CDR3 length: 17 residues. Unmatched junction bases numbered 9, after V lost 5 bases and J lost 1 base.

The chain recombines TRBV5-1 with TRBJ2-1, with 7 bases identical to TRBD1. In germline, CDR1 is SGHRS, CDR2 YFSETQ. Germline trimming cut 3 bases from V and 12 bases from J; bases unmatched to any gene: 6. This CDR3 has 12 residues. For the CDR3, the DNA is TGCGCCAGCAGCTCCCAGGGGGTAGGGCAGTTCTTC. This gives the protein CASSSQGVGQFF.

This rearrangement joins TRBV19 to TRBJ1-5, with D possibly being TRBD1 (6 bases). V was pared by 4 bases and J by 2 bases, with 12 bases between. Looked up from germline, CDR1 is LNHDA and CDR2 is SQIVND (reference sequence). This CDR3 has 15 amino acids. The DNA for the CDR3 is TGTGCCAGTAGTACCACAGGGATGGGCAATCAGCCCCAGCATTTT. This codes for CASSTTGMGNQPQHF.

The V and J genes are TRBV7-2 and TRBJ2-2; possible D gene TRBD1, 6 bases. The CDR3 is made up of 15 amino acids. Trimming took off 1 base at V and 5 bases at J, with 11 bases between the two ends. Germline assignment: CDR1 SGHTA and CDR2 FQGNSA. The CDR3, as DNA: TGTGCCAGCAGCTTAGGGGGGCGAGAGACCGGGGAGCTGTTTTTT. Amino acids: CASSLGGRETGELFF.

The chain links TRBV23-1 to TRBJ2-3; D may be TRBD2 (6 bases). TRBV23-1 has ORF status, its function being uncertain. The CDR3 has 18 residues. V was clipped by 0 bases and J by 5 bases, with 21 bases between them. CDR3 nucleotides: TGCGCCAGCAGTCAATCCGGAAGGGCGGGACCCGCTAAAGATACGCAGTATTTT. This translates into CASSQSGRAGPAKDTQYF.

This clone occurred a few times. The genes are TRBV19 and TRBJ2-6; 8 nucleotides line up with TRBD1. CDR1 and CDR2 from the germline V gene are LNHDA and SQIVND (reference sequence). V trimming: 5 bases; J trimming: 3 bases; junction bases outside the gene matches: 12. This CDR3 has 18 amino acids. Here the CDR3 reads CASSPGQAKGRGANVLTF. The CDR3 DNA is TGTGCCAGTAGTCCGGGACAGGCGAAGGGGCGTGGGGCCAACGTCCTGACTTTC.

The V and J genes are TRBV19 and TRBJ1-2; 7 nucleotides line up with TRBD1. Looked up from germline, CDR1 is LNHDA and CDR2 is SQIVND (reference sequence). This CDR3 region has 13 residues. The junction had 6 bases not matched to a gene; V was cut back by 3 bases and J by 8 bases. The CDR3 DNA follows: TGTGCCAGTAGTATGGGCAGGGGGTACGGCTACACCTTC. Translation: CASSMGRGYGYTF.

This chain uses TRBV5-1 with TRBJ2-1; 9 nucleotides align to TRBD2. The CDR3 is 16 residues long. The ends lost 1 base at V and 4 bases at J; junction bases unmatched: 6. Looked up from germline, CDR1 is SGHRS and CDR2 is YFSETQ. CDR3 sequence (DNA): TGCGCCAGCAGCTTGTCTACTAGCGGGCCTTACAATGAGCAGTTCTTC. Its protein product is CASSLSTSGPYNEQFF.